One TCR beta chain is described in this entry. This entry is derived from a study of blood T cell repertoires in COVID-19. Looking at the study overall: Donors in the United States, Italy and Spain gave samples during acute or convalescent COVID-19. Nucleic acid was either cDNA or gDNA, and it came from T cells, B-cell-depleted T cells, or PBMCs.

Original handling: Amplification of reference gene primers provided the estimated nucleated cell counts. The data were produced by immunoSEQ multiplex PCR, yet TCRdb's version contains in-frame clones alone and is incomplete. The DNA was the basis for D and trimming; V, J and clone size are from that table. In the table there are about 75,000 clones, roughly 90% of which are singletons. The CDR3 totals 14 residues. Trimming cost V 1 base and J 2 bases, with 6 bases left between them. Germline values: CDR1 SGHTA, CDR2 FQGNSA. This clonotype was sampled from a human donor in a cohort sampled during active COVID-19. The sample taken for sequencing was peripheral blood. This rearrangement joins TRBV7-2 to TRBJ2-1; a possible D gene is TRBD2 (5 bases). The CDR3: CASSLGGTYNEQFF. Here the CDR3 DNA reads TGTGCCAGCAGCTTAGGAGGGACCTACAATGAGCAGTTCTTC.